The TCR beta chain under discussion was sequenced for a study of T cell repertoires in aging, cancer and after chemotherapy. V shed 6 bases and J shed 4 bases, with 21 bases lying between them. The germline gives CDR1 DFQATT, CDR2 SNEGSKA (reference sequence). The CDR3 sequence is 16 residues long. The study's findings and limits: Age-matched healthy donors had significantly more diverse, less clonal blood TCR repertoires than untreated cancer patients.

Multiplex touch-down PCR with TRB-A/B primers amplified rearranged V-D-J TRB sequences. Via MiXCR, TCRdb re-called the multiplex PCR reads, giving one row per CDR3 protein. In the table there are roughly 8,100 distinct CDR3 sequences, around 30% of which are singletons. Peripheral blood genomic DNA, not sorted cells or RNA, was the template. Worth noting for this clonotype: Its antigen is as yet unknown.

This receptor was identified in a human donor in good health. This rearrangement joins TRBV20-1 to TRBJ1-4, with no clear D. The material sequenced was blood. The DNA of the CDR3 is TGCAGTGCGGCGCTTCCCCGATTCGACAATAATGAAAAACTGTTTTTT. This gives the protein CSAALPRFDNNEKLFF.